This T cell receptor beta chain was documented in a study of Ad26.COV2.S vaccination and SARS-CoV-2 variants. Looking at the study overall: As a participant in COV1001, the donor was in the Ad26.COV2.S trial arm. General study results and limits: Measurements of TCR breadth and depth may have given underestimates of the total T cell responses.

Data came from immunoSEQ multiplex PCR; TCRdb stores just in-frame clones and leaves some out. The sample has 360,000 or so clones; around 89% are singletons. Stated treatment: around 19 received Ad26.COV2.S at low or high dose, single or two shots; about 5 received placebo; per-sample allocation not given. Collection of samples fell on day 63 after the first vaccine or placebo injection. Germline V gives CDR1 MGHRA, CDR2 YSYEKL. V lost 1 base to trimming and J lost 7 bases; unmatched junction nucleotides: 9. The CDR3 is 15 residues long. This clone was seen a handful of times. Its antigen is currently unknown.

The specimen comprised peripheral blood, sampled in a trial of Ad26.COV2.S vaccine versus placebo. This TCR came from a person aged 18 to 59 who received the Ad26.COV2.S COVID-19 vaccine or a placebo. The chain joins TRBV4-1 to TRBJ2-7; 8 bases line up with TRBD1. For the CDR3, the DNA is TGCGCCAGCAGCCAAGTAGGACAGGGTATGGAAGAGCAGTACTTC. Protein sequence: CASSQVGQGMEEQYF.